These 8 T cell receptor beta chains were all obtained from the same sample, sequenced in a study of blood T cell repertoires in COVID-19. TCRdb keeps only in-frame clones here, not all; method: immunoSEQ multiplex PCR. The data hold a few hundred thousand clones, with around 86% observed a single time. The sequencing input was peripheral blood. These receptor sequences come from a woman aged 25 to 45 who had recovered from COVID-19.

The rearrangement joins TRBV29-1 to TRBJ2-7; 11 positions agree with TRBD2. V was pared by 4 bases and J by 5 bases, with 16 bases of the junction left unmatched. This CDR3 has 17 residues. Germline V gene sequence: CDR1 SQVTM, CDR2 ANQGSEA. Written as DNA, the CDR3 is TGCAGCGTTGCCAGGGAGCTAAGGACTAGCGGGTTCAACGAGCAGTACTTC. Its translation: CSVARELRTSGFNEQYF.

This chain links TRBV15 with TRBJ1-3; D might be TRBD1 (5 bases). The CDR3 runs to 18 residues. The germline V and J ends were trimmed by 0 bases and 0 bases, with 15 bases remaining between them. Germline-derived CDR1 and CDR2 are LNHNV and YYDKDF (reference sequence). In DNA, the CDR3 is TGTGCCACCAGCAGAGATTTGGGGCGCCCGAGCTCTGGAAACACCATATATTTT. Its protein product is CATSRDLGRPSSGNTIYF.

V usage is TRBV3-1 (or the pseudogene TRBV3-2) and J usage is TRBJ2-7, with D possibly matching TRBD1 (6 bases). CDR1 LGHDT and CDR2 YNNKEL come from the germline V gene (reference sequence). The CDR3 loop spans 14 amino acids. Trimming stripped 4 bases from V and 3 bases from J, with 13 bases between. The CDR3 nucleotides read TGTGCCAGCAGCCCTATGTACAGGGACTACGAGCAGTACTTC. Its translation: CASSPMYRDYEQYF.

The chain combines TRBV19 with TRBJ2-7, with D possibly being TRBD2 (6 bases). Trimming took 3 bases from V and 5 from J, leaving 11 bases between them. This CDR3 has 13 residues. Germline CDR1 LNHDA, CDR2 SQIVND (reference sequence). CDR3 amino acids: CASSMIGGDEQYF. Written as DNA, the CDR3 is TGTGCCAGTAGTATGATCGGGGGAGACGAGCAGTACTTC. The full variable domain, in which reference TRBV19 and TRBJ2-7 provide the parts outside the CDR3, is DGGITQSPKYLFRKEGQNVTLSCEQNLNHDAMYWYRQDPGQGLRLIYYSQIVNDFQKGDIAEGYSVSREKKESFPLTVTSAQKNPTAFYLCASSMIGGDEQYFGPGTRLTVT.

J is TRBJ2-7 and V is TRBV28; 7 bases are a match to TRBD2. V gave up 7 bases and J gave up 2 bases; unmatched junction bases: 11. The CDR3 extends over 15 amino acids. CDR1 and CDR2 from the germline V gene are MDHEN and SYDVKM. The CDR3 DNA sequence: TGTGCCAGCACCTCTCAAGGACTAGGCGCCTACGAGCAGTACTTC. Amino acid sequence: CASTSQGLGAYEQYF. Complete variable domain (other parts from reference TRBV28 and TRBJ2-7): DVKVTQSSRYLVKRTGEKVFLECVQDMDHENMFWYRQDPGLGLRLIYFSYDVKMKEKGDIPEGYSVSREKKERFSLILESASTNQTSMYLCASTSQGLGAYEQYFGPGTRLTVT.

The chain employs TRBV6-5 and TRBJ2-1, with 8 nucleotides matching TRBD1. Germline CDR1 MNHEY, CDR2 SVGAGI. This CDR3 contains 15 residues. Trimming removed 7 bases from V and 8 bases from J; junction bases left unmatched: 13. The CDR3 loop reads CASTRRTGSVDEQFF. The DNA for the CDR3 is TGTGCCAGCACCCGACGGACAGGGTCGGTCGATGAGCAGTTCTTC.

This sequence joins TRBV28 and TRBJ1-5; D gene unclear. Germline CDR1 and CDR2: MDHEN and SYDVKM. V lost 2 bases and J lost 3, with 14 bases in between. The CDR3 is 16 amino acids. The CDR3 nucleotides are TGTGCCAGCAGTTTACTCAGGAATTTAAACAATCAGCCCCAGCATTTT. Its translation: CASSLLRNLNNQPQHF.

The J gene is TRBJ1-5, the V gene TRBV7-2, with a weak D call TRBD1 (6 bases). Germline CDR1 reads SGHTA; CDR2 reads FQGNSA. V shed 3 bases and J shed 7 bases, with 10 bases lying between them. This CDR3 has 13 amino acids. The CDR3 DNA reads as TGTGCCAGCAGCTTTGGCCAGGGGCAGCCCCAGCATTTT. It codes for CASSFGQGQPQHF. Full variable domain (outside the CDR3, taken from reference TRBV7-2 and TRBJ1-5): GAGVSQSPSNKVTEKGKDVELRCDPISGHTALYWYRQSLGQGLEFLIYFQGNSAPDKSGLPSDRFSAERTGGSVSTLTIQRTQQEDSAVYLCASSFGQGQPQHFGDGTRLSIL.